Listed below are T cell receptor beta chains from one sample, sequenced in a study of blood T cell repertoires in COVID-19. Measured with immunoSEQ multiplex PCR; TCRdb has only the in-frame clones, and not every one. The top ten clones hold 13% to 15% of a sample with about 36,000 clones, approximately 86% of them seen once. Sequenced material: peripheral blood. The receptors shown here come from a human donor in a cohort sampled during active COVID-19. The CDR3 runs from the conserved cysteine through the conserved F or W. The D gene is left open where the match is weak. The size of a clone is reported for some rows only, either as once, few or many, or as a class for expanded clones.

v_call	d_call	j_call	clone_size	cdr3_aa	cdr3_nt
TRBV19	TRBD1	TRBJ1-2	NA	CAVGQGLRYTF	TGTGCTGTAGGACAGGGGTTGCGCTACACCTTC
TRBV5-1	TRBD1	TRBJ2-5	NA	CASSTSTGGQETQYF	TGCGCCAGCAGCACATCGACAGGGGGCCAAGAGACCCAGTACTTC
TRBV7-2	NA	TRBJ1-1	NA	CASSLALQVPEAFF	TGTGCCAGCAGCTTAGCTCTACAGGTACCTGAAGCTTTCTTT
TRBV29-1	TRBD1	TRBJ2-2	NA	CSASRGLTGELFF	TGCAGCGCTAGCAGGGGGCTTACCGGGGAGCTGTTTTTT
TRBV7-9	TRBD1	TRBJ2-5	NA	CASSFETGTEEETQYF	TGTGCCAGCAGCTTTGAGACCGGGACAGAAGAAGAGACCCAGTACTTC
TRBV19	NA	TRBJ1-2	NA	CASSMVGTQGSGYTF	TGTGCCAGTAGTATGGTGGGGACACAGGGATCCGGCTACACCTTC
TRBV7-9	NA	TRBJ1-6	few	CASSLDSGYSPLHF	TGTGCCAGCAGCTTAGACAGCGGATATTCACCCCTCCACTTT
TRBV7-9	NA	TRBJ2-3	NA	CASRRQSTDTQYF	TGTGCCAGCCGCCGACAGAGCACAGATACGCAGTATTTT
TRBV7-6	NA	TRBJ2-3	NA	CASSPTQGLGDTQYF	TGTGCCAGCAGTCCAACCCAGGGGTTAGGGGATACGCAGTATTTT
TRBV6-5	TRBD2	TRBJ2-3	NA	CASRYSGGAPDTQYF	TGTGCCAGCCGATATAGCGGGGGGGCCCCAGATACGCAGTATTTT
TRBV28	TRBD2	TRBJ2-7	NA	CASSLAGAYEQYF	TGTGCCAGCAGTTTAGCGGGGGCCTACGAGCAGTACTTC
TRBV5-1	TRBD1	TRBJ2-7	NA	CASSPGTGIAEQYF	TGCGCCAGCAGTCCCGGGACAGGGATTGCTGAGCAGTACTTC
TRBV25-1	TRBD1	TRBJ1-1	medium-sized	CARKGQMGAFF	TGTGCCAGAAAGGGACAGATGGGCGCTTTCTTT
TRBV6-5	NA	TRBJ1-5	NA	CASRPTGSGQPQHF	TGTGCCAGCAGACCGACAGGTTCTGGTCAGCCCCAGCATTTT
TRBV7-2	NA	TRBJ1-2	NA	CASSLMNRTYYGYTF	TGTGCCAGCAGCTTGATGAACAGGACCTACTATGGCTACACCTTC
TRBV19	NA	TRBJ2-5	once	CASSMYPGITQETQYF	TGTGCCAGTAGTATGTACCCCGGGATAACCCAAGAGACCCAGTACTTC
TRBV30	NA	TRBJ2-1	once	CAWSVRQDLGGLF	TGTGCCTGGAGTGTACGGCAGGATTTAGGTGGGCTCTTC
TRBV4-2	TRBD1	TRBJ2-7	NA	CASSHGQGYGVIYEQYF	TGTGCCAGCAGCCATGGACAGGGGTATGGTGTAATCTACGAGCAGTACTTC
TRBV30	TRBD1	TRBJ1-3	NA	CAWSQGRGSGNTIYF	TGTGCCTGGAGTCAGGGCAGGGGGAGTGGAAACACCATATATTTT
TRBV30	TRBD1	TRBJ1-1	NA	CAWTYRDRNTEAFF	TGTGCCTGGACCTACCGGGACAGGAATACCGAAGCTTTCTTT
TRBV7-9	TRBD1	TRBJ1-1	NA	CASSPATGTVNTEAFF	TGTGCCAGCAGTCCGGCTACCGGGACAGTGAACACTGAAGCTTTCTTT
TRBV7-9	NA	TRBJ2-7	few	CASSPRAAFYEQYF	TGTGCCAGCAGCCCGAGGGCAGCGTTCTACGAGCAGTACTTC
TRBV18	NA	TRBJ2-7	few	CASSPTGMISGSGQYF	TGTGCCAGCTCACCAACAGGGATGATTAGTGGTTCAGGGCAGTACTTC
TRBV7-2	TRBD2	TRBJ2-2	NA	CASSDPGTSFNTGELFF	TGTGCCAGCAGCGACCCCGGGACTAGCTTTAACACCGGGGAGCTGTTTTTT
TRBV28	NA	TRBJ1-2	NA	CASSPQTVRYGYTF	TGTGCCAGCAGTCCACAGACAGTACGCTATGGCTACACCTTC
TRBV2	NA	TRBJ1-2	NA	CASTYSGGSYGYTF	TGTGCCAGCACCTATTCGGGAGGGAGCTATGGCTACACCTTC
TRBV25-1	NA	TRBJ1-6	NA	CASSEYLINSPLHF	TGTGCCAGCAGTGAGTACTTAATAAATTCACCCCTCCACTTT
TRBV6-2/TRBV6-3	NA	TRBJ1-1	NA	CASSYRPVAGSEAFF	TGTGCCAGCAGTTACAGGCCTGTGGCAGGGTCTGAAGCTTTCTTT
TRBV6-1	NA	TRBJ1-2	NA	CASSEPSFYGYTF	TGTGCCAGCAGTGAGCCCAGTTTCTATGGCTACACCTTC
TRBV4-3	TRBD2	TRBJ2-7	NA	CASSQGWGGLAGATYEQYF	TGCGCCAGCAGCCAAGGCTGGGGGGGACTAGCGGGGGCTACCTACGAGCAGTACTTC
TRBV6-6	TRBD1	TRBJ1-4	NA	CASSPQTGATTNEKLFF	TGTGCCAGCAGTCCCCAGACAGGGGCTACAACTAATGAAAAACTGTTTTTT